Reported below is one TCR beta chain. The data belong to a study of blood T cell repertoires in COVID-19. The CDR3 contains 17 residues. The germline gives CDR1 ENHRY, CDR2 SYGVKD. Trimming cost V 2 bases and J 6 bases, with 17 bases left between them. Clones were read by immunoSEQ multiplex PCR, and TCRdb kept only the in-frame ones, dropping some. The table includes 55,000 to 80,000 clones, approximately 91% detected once. The receptor was derived from a human donor in a cohort sampled during active COVID-19. Sequenced material: peripheral blood. This chain joins TRBV10-3 and TRBJ1-6; a weak D match, TRBD1 (6 bases). CDR3 loop: CAISEPQYTGSNSPLHF. CDR3 in DNA: TGTGCCATCAGTGAGCCTCAGTACACAGGGAGTAATTCACCCCTCCACTTT.